These T cell receptor beta chains were read from a single sample in a study of human T cells and chemical hapten exposure. TCRdb called the RACE reads again in MiXCR, with one record for every CDR3 protein. Of a few hundred thousand distinct CDR3 sequences listed, over 6% are singletons. Sequenced here: whole blood, sampled in connection with sensitization to the hapten diphenylcyclopropenone (DPC). These receptors originate from a woman aged 18-30 years with alopecia areata. Some clones in this sample may be carry-over from other donors' samples. The CDR3 runs from the conserved cysteine through the conserved F or W. The D gene is left open where the match is weak. Size is stated for part of the rows, as once, few or many counts, or as a class when the clone is expanded.

j_gene	v_gene	d_gene	abundance	CDR3aa	CDR3nt
TRBJ2-1	TRBV7-3	.	many	CASSSQLRNEQFF	TGTGCCAGCAGCTCACAGCTCAGGAATGAGCAGTTCTTC
TRBJ2-7	TRBV2	.	many	CASNPHRERTYEQYF	TGTGCCAGCAACCCTCACAGGGAGAGGACCTACGAGCAGTACTTC
TRBJ1-4	TRBV2	TRBD1	many	CASRGQGGGEKLFF	TGTGCCAGCAGGGGACAGGGTGGTGGCGAAAAACTGTTTTTT
TRBJ1-1	TRBV11-2	.	many	CASSINQGMTHSAFF	TGTGCCAGCAGCATAAATCAAGGAATGACTCATAGTGCTTTCTTT
TRBJ1-2	TRBV9	TRBD1	few	CASSPRTGANYGYTF	TGTGCCAGCAGCCCGCGGACAGGTGCTAACTATGGCTACACCTTC
TRBJ2-4	TRBV21-1	.	.	CASSHRECKIQYF	TGTGCCAGCAGCCACAGGGAATGTAAGATTCAGTACTTC
TRBJ2-1	TRBV6-1	TRBD2	.	CASSVGTSGVNEQFF	TGTGCCAGCAGTGTAGGGACTAGCGGGGTCAATGAGCAGTTCTTC
TRBJ1-4	TRBV4-3	.	many	CASSQEGPGRGNEKLFF	TGCGCCAGCAGCCAAGAAGGCCCGGGGAGGGGTAATGAAAAACTGTTTTTT
TRBJ2-3	TRBV12-3/TRBV12-4	.	few	CASSYYQRDSDTQYF	TGTGCCAGCAGTTATTACCAAAGGGATTCAGATACGCAGTATTTT
TRBJ2-7	TRBV5-1	.	few	CASSPTEAGVQYF	TGCGCCAGCAGCCCAACGGAGGCAGGGGTGCAGTACTTC
TRBJ2-7	TRBV27	.	few	CASAGHSSYEQYF	TGTGCCAGCGCCGGACACAGCTCCTACGAGCAGTACTTC
TRBJ2-2	TRBV29-1	.	.	CSVVRDYTGELFF	TGCAGCGTTGTCAGGGATTATACCGGGGAGCTGTTTTTT
TRBJ1-5	TRBV24-1	.	few	CATSDLPAVRQSNQPQHF	TGTGCCACCAGTGATTTGCCGGCTGTACGACAGAGCAATCAGCCCCAGCATTTT
TRBJ1-2	TRBV7-2	TRBD1	.	CASSIDRGMGYGYTF	TGTGCCAGCAGCATTGACAGGGGGATGGGCTATGGCTACACCTTC
TRBJ1-2	TRBV27	TRBD1	.	CASSSDRTSYGYTF	TGTGCCAGCAGTTCGGACAGGACTAGCTATGGCTACACCTTC
TRBJ1-1	TRBV4-1	.	many	CASSQNPRRVSAEAFF	TGCGCCAGCAGCCAAAATCCACGTAGGGTGTCAGCTGAAGCTTTCTTT
TRBJ2-1	TRBV29-1	TRBD2	.	CSVEEPLAGQNNEQFF	TGCAGCGTTGAAGAACCCCTAGCGGGGCAAAACAATGAGCAGTTCTTC
TRBJ2-3	TRBV27	TRBD1	.	CASSKGTGGADTQYF	TGTGCCAGCAGTAAAGGGACAGGGGGCGCAGATACGCAGTATTTT
TRBJ2-1	TRBV5-5	.	few	CASSLPGTVYNEQFF	TGTGCCAGCAGCTTGCCTGGGACCGTGTACAATGAGCAGTTCTTC
TRBJ1-1	TRBV12-3/TRBV12-4	.	many	CASSPQFEAFF	TGTGCCAGCAGTCCCCAGTTCGAAGCTTTCTTT
TRBJ1-1	TRBV3-1	.	few	CASRSRDQNTEAFF	TGTGCCAGCCGCAGCAGGGACCAAAACACTGAAGCTTTCTTT
TRBJ1-1	TRBV27	.	few	CASSFSGADTEAFF	TGTGCCAGCAGTTTTTCGGGGGCCGACACTGAAGCTTTCTTT
TRBJ1-3	TRBV6-2/TRBV6-3	.	many	CASSYRYIRQSSGNTIYF	TGTGCCAGCAGTTACCGGTACATTCGACAGAGCTCTGGAAACACCATATATTTT
TRBJ2-7	TRBV3-1	.	.	CASSQDRGYSYEQYF	TGTGCCAGCAGCCAAGATCGGGGCTACTCCTACGAGCAGTACTTC
TRBJ1-1	TRBV28	.	many	CASSSTPQGNTEAFF	TGTGCCAGCAGTTCCACCCCTCAGGGGAACACTGAAGCTTTCTTT